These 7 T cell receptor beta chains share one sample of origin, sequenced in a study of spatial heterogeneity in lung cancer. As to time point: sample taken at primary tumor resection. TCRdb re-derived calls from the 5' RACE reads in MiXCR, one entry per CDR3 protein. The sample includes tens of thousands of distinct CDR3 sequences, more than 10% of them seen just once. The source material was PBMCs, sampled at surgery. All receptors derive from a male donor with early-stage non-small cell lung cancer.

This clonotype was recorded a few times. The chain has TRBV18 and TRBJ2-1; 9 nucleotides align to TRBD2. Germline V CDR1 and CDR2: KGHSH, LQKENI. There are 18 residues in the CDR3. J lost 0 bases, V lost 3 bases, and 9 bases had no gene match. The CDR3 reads CASSPRAGGRRSYNEQFF. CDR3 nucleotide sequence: TGTGCCAGCTCACCTCGAGCGGGAGGACGTCGCTCCTACAATGAGCAGTTCTTC.

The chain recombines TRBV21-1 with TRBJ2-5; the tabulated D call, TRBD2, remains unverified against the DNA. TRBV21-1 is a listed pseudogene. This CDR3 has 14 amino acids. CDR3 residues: CASSPRGFEETQYF. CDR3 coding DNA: TGTGCCAGCAGCCCGCGGGGTTTCGAAGAGACCCAGTACTTC.

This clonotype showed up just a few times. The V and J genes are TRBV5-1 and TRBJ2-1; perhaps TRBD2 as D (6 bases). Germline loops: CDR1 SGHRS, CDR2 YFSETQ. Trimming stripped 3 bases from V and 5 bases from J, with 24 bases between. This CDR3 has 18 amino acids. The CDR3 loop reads CASSSTAGSRFVHNEQFF. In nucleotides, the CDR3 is TGCGCCAGCAGCTCCACCGCGGGGTCGAGATTTGTCCACAATGAGCAGTTCTTC.

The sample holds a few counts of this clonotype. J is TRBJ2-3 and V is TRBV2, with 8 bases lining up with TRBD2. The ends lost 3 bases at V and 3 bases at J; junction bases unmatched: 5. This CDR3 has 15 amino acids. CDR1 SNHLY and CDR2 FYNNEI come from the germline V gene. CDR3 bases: TGTGCCAGCAGTGATCAGCGGGGGTCTACAGATACGCAGTATTTT. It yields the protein CASSDQRGSTDTQYF.

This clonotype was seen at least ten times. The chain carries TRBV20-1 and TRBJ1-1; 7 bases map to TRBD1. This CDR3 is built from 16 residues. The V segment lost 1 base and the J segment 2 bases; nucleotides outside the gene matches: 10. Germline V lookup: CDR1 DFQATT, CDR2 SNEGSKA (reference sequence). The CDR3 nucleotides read TGCAGTGCTAGAGCGCCGGGACAGAAAATTAACACTGAAGCTTTCTTT. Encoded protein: CSARAPGQKINTEAFF.

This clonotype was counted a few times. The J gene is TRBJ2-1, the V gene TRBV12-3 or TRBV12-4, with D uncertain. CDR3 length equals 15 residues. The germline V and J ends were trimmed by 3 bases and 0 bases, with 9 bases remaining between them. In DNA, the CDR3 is TGTGCCAGCAGTTTCGGCTGGAGCTCCTACAATGAGCAGTTCTTC. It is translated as CASSFGWSSYNEQFF.

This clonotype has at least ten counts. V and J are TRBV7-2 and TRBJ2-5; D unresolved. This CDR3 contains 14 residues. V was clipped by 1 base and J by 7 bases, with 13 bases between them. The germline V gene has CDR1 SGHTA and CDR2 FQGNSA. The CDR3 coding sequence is TGTGCCAGCAGCTTAGACTTTTTGACCGGGACCCAGTACTTC. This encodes CASSLDFLTGTQYF.